These 27 T cell receptor beta chains share one sample of origin, sequenced in a study of cytomegalovirus exposure and HLA in healthy donors. The data were produced by immunoSEQ multiplex PCR, yet TCRdb's version contains in-frame clones alone and is incomplete. The repertoire holds roughly 86,000 clones, with 90% to 96% as singletons. The source material was PBMCs. The receptor set was obtained from a man aged 18 to 35 in good health and CMV-seropositive.

V gene TRBV30 combines with J gene TRBJ2-3, with 8 bases matching TRBD2. V lost 2 bases to trimming and J lost 8 bases; unmatched junction nucleotides: 9. CDR1 and CDR2 from the germline V gene are GTSNPN and SVGIG (reference sequence). The CDR3 spans 14 residues. The CDR3 protein is CAWSTSGFTLTQYF. The CDR3, as DNA: TGTGCCTGGAGTACTAGCGGCTTTACCCTTACGCAGTATTTT.

V gene TRBV5-4 combines with J gene TRBJ2-3; TRBD1 agrees at 9 bases. J gave up 1 base and V 2 bases, and 2 bases lay outside the gene matches. Looked up from germline, CDR1 is SGHNT and CDR2 is YYREEE (reference sequence). The CDR3 contains 15 residues. This CDR3 is CASSFRDRGTDTQYF. The CDR3 region has the DNA TGTGCCAGCAGCTTCAGGGACAGGGGCACAGATACGCAGTATTTT.

The CDR3 DNA reads TGCGCCAGCAGCGGAGGACTAGCGGGAGGCTACGAGCAGTACTTC. Its protein product is CASSGGLAGGYEQYF. V and J are TRBV5-1 and TRBJ2-7; 14 nucleotides align to TRBD2. Unmatched junction bases numbered 3, after V lost 4 bases and J lost 3 bases. CDR1 and CDR2 (germline): SGHRS, YFSETQ. The CDR3 is 15 residues long.

V and J are TRBV28 and TRBJ1-2; 9 bases align to TRBD1. The junction had 4 bases not matched to a gene; V was cut back by 6 bases and J by 5 bases. The CDR3 runs to 13 residues. Germline V gives CDR1 MDHEN, CDR2 SYDVKM. The CDR3 reads CASRPGQGYGYTF. CDR3 nucleotides: TGTGCCAGCAGGCCGGGACAGGGTTATGGCTACACCTTC.

The chain has TRBV4-1 and TRBJ1-2; D is ambiguous. Trimming took off 2 bases at V and 2 bases at J, with 12 bases between the two ends. Looked up from germline, CDR1 is MGHRA and CDR2 is YSYEKL. This CDR3 spans 15 amino acids. The CDR3 sequence: CASSQQPGTNYGYTF. The CDR3, as DNA: TGCGCCAGCAGCCAACAACCGGGAACAAACTATGGCTACACCTTC.

The chain carries TRBV28 and TRBJ1-5, with D possibly TRBD1 on 6 matching bases. The CDR3 consists of 14 residues. Per germline, CDR1 MDHEN and CDR2 SYDVKM. The V gene lost 6 bases and the J gene lost 5 bases, with 14 bases spanning the gap. The CDR3 DNA reads as TGTGCCAGCAGACCCGGGACAAGGCATCAGCCCCAGCATTTT. It encodes CASRPGTRHQPQHF.

This clone appeared once. The chain recombines TRBV6-5 with TRBJ1-1; a possible D gene is TRBD1 (5 bases). The CDR3 extends over 13 amino acids. Germline V gene lookup returns CDR1 MNHEY and CDR2 SVGAGI. The V and J ends lost 6 bases and 1 base respectively, with 9 bases between them. This CDR3 reads CASRRGTNTEAFF. CDR3 sequence (DNA): TGTGCCAGCAGACGCGGGACGAACACTGAAGCTTTCTTT.

The V and J genes are TRBV11-2 and TRBJ2-1, with TRBD1 matching over 10 bases. The CDR3 loop spans 16 amino acids. Trimming cost V 4 bases and J 6 bases; bases outside gene matches: 9. The germline gives CDR1 SGHAT, CDR2 FQNNGV. CDR3 in amino acids: CASSSSDRGLLNEQFF. CDR3 coding DNA: TGTGCCAGCAGCTCCTCAGACAGGGGGCTCCTCAATGAGCAGTTCTTC.

The chain combines TRBV4-1 with TRBJ2-6; no clear D gene. The ends were cut back, 4 bases at V and 0 bases at J, with 19 bases in the middle. The CDR3 loop spans 19 amino acids. Germline loops: CDR1 MGHRA, CDR2 YSYEKL. The CDR3 DNA reads as TGCGCCAGCAGCCCCACGATGGTAACAGCCATCTCTGGGGCCAACGTCCTGACTTTC. Its translation is CASSPTMVTAISGANVLTF.

The count of this clone is one. This chain joins TRBV19 and TRBJ2-7, with D maybe TRBD2 (6 bases). This CDR3 is 15 amino acids long. The V gene's germline CDR1 is LNHDA and CDR2 SQIVND (reference sequence). Trimming shortened V by 0 bases and J by 3 bases, and 12 bases separated the two germline ends. The CDR3: CASSIDGTGDYEQYF. The CDR3 DNA is TGTGCCAGTAGTATAGATGGGACGGGAGACTACGAGCAGTACTTC.

The chain couples TRBV27 to TRBJ2-7; D remains ambiguous. CDR3 length: 14 residues. Trimming pared 4 bases from V and 0 bases from J, leaving 10 bases between. Per the germline V gene, CDR1 is MNHEY and CDR2 is SMNVEV (reference sequence). CDR3 in amino acids: CASSSTGFSYEQYF. The CDR3 nucleotides are TGTGCCAGCAGTTCCACGGGTTTCTCCTACGAGCAGTACTTC.

V is TRBV5-1 and J is TRBJ2-7, with 7 bases matching TRBD1. The CDR3 runs to 15 residues. The trim removed 4 bases at V and 5 bases at J, leaving 12 bases unmatched. Germline V gives CDR1 SGHRS, CDR2 YFSETQ. The CDR3 region has the DNA TGCGCCAGCAGCCAGAGCCGACAGGGCTTCCACGAGCAGTACTTC. It is translated as CASSQSRQGFHEQYF.

V and J are TRBV2 and TRBJ1-5; D may be TRBD1 (6 bases). Germline V gene sequence: CDR1 SNHLY, CDR2 FYNNEI. The length of the CDR3 is 14 residues. V was shortened by 1 base and J by 7 bases, with 11 bases between the two germline ends. The CDR3 spells CASSEGGGRQPQHF. The CDR3 DNA reads TGTGCCAGCAGTGAAGGAGGGGGTAGGCAGCCCCAGCATTTT. Using reference TRBV2 and TRBJ1-5 for the parts outside the CDR3, the full variable domain is EPEVTQTPSHQVTQMGQEVILRCVPISNHLYFYWYRQILGQKVEFLVSFYNNEISEKSEIFDDQFSVERPDGSNFTLKIRSTKLEDSAMYFCASSEGGGRQPQHFGDGTRLSIL.

The V gene is TRBV20-1, the J gene TRBJ1-1; D perhaps matches TRBD1 (5 bases). The CDR3 is made up of 11 amino acids. V was trimmed by 6 bases and J by 7 bases, leaving 12 bases between them. The V gene's germline CDR1 is DFQATT and CDR2 SNEGSKA (reference sequence). The CDR3 protein is CSARRQIEAFF. CDR3 nucleotide sequence: TGCAGTGCAAGGCGACAGATTGAAGCTTTCTTT.

This chain connects TRBV4-1 to TRBJ2-1; 11 nucleotides match TRBD2. The J segment lost 1 base and the V segment lost 0 bases, leaving 11 bases of the junction unmatched. In germline, CDR1 is MGHRA, CDR2 YSYEKL. This CDR3 region has 20 residues. The CDR3 bases are TGCGCCAGCAGCCAAGATTTTAGGGGGACTAGCGGATTATCCTACAATGAGCAGTTCTTC. Its translation: CASSQDFRGTSGLSYNEQFF.

V usage is TRBV15 and J usage is TRBJ2-7, with 8 nucleotides matching TRBD1. Germline V gene lookup returns CDR1 LNHNV and CDR2 YYDKDF (reference sequence). The V segment lost 0 bases and the J segment 2 bases; nucleotides outside the gene matches: 9. This CDR3 is 17 amino acids long. In DNA, the CDR3 is TGTGCCACCAGCAGAGAATCAGGGGGCTTGCCCCCCTACGAGCAGTACTTC. It yields the protein CATSRESGGLPPYEQYF. Full variable domain (remainder filled in from reference TRBV15 and TRBJ2-7): DAMVIQNPRYQVTQFGKPVTLSCSQTLNHNVMYWYQQKSSQAPKLLFHYYDKDFNNEADTPDNFQSRRPNTSFCFLDIRSPGLGDTAMYLCATSRESGGLPPYEQYFGPGTRLTVT.

The chain carries TRBV4-1 and TRBJ2-5, with D possibly matching TRBD2 (6 bases). Germline lookup yields CDR1 MGHRA and CDR2 YSYEKL. The CDR3 runs 16 residues. The V and J ends lost 5 bases and 5 bases respectively, with 21 bases between them. The CDR3 DNA reads TGCGCCAGCAGCTTCAGGTCAGTGGGAGGTCAGGAGACCCAGTACTTC. This translates into CASSFRSVGGQETQYF.

The chain has TRBV18 and TRBJ2-5; no reliable D call. The CDR3 runs 15 residues. V was clipped by 6 bases and J by 5 bases, with 19 bases between them. Germline assignment: CDR1 KGHSH and CDR2 LQKENI. The chain's CDR3 is CASSERLKERETQYF. DNA of the CDR3: TGTGCCAGCTCCGAACGGCTAAAGGAGAGGGAGACCCAGTACTTC.

As to this clone: Germline is not matched at one junction end, which may reflect a read error. The chain has TRBV28 and TRBJ1-1; TRBD1 might be the D (6 bases). The CDR3 contains 14 residues. Per the germline V gene, CDR1 is MDHEN and CDR2 is SYDVKM. CDR3 sequence (DNA): TGTGCCAGCAGGGACCAAACAGGGAACAGTGAAGCTTTCTTT. Translation gives CASRDQTGNSEAFF.

The chain joins TRBV7-9 to TRBJ2-3; TRBD1 matches 9 bases. V was pared by 2 bases and J by 2 bases, with 14 bases of the junction left unmatched. CDR3 length equals 19 residues. Germline V gene lookup returns CDR1 SEHNR and CDR2 FQNEAQ (reference sequence). The CDR3 loop is CASSLPRDRARAVTDTQYF. In DNA, the CDR3 is TGTGCCAGCAGCTTACCCCGGGACAGGGCCAGAGCTGTCACAGATACGCAGTATTTT.

This clone was picked up one time. The chain uses TRBV19 and TRBJ2-1, with D hard to call. Per the germline V gene, CDR1 is LNHDA and CDR2 is SQIVND (reference sequence). This CDR3 has 13 amino acids. V was cut by 1 base and J by 6 bases, with 7 bases left in between. The chain's CDR3 is CASSIVASNEQFF. The CDR3 nucleotides read TGTGCCAGTAGTATAGTGGCTAGCAATGAGCAGTTCTTC.

This sequence joins TRBV9 and TRBJ2-2; the D gene is possibly TRBD1 (5 bases). The V gene lost 4 bases and the J gene lost 1 base, with 8 bases spanning the gap. This CDR3 has 14 amino acids. Germline assignment: CDR1 SGDLS and CDR2 YYNGEE. The CDR3 here is CASSPGQNTGELFF. The CDR3 DNA follows: TGTGCCAGCAGCCCCGGACAGAACACCGGGGAGCTGTTTTTT.

The V gene is TRBV28, the J gene TRBJ2-7; TRBD1 is a possible D gene (5 bases). V lost 7 bases and J 4 bases, leaving 17 bases between the germline ends. The germline CDR1 and CDR2 sequences are MDHEN and SYDVKM. The CDR3 covers 14 residues. The CDR3 bases are TGTGCCAGCAAGGGGCAAATCAGGGTATACGAGCAGTACTTC. Protein product: CASKGQIRVYEQYF.

This chain links TRBV2 with TRBJ1-2, with TRBD1 as a possible D gene (6 bases). The CDR3 spans 14 residues. CDR1 and CDR2 from the germline V gene are SNHLY and FYNNEI. Between the trimmed V and J ends, which lost 6 bases and 8 bases, there was a span of 19 bases. CDR3 protein: CASRAGASGGGYTF. In nucleotides, the CDR3 is TGTGCCAGCAGAGCAGGGGCCTCGGGGGGAGGCTACACCTTC.

V is TRBV7-2 and J is TRBJ2-5; 8 bases line up with TRBD2. CDR1 SGHTA and CDR2 FQGNSA come from the germline V gene. Trimming at V came to 5 bases and at J to 1 base, leaving 6 bases not matched to a gene. The CDR3 has 15 amino acids. The DNA for the CDR3 is TGTGCCAGCAGCCTCTCTAGCGGGTTCCAAGAGACCCAGTACTTC. Translation: CASSLSSGFQETQYF. Together with reference TRBV7-2 and TRBJ2-5, the CDR3 gives the full variable domain: GAGVSQSPSNKVTEKGKDVELRCDPISGHTALYWYRQSLGQGLEFLIYFQGNSAPDKSGLPSDRFSAERTGGSVSTLTIQRTQQEDSAVYLCASSLSSGFQETQYFGPGTRLLVL.

Regarding this clone: Other DNA sequences in the sample encode the same CDR3. This rearrangement joins TRBV19 to TRBJ2-7; a weak D match, TRBD2 (6 bases). This CDR3 is built from 13 residues. The germline V gene encodes CDR1 LNHDA and CDR2 SQIVND (reference sequence). Trimming took 5 bases from V and 2 from J, leaving 10 bases between them. The CDR3 DNA reads as TGTGCCAGTAGTGCGGGACTGGCCTACGAGCAGTACTTC. This encodes CASSAGLAYEQYF. Combining the CDR3 with reference TRBV19 and TRBJ2-7 gives the whole variable domain DGGITQSPKYLFRKEGQNVTLSCEQNLNHDAMYWYRQDPGQGLRLIYYSQIVNDFQKGDIAEGYSVSREKKESFPLTVTSAQKNPTAFYLCASSAGLAYEQYFGPGTRLTVT.

This chain uses TRBV7-9 with TRBJ2-5, with 8 bases identical to TRBD2. Germline V gene lookup returns CDR1 SEHNR and CDR2 FQNEAQ (reference sequence). V shed 5 bases and J 5 bases; nucleotides not matched to a gene: 7. The CDR3 has 14 amino acids. The CDR3 region has the DNA TGTGCCAGCAGCATCGCCAGACTAGCGGAGACCCAGTACTTC. This gives the protein CASSIARLAETQYF.